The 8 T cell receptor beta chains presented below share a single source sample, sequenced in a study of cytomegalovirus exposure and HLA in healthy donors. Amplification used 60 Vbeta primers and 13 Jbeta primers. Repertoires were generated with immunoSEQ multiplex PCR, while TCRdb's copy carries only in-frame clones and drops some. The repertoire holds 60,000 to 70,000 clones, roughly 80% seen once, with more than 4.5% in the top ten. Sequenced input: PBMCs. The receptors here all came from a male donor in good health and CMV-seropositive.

As DNA, the CDR3 is TGTGCCAGCAGCGTCAGAGGGACTAGCGGGGGGCGGTCAAATGAGCAGTTCTTC. This codes for CASSVRGTSGGRSNEQFF. The chain is built from TRBV9 and TRBJ2-1; the match to TRBD2 covers 15 bases. V was pared by 2 bases and J by 7 bases, with 10 bases of the junction left unmatched. Germline V gene lookup returns CDR1 SGDLS and CDR2 YYNGEE. This CDR3 has 18 amino acids. The full variable domain, in which reference TRBV9 and TRBJ2-1 provide the parts outside the CDR3, is DSGVTQTPKHLITATGQRVTLRCSPRSGDLSVYWYQQSLDQGLQFLIQYYNGEERAKGNILERFSAQQFPDLHSELNLSSLELGDSALYFCASSVRGTSGGRSNEQFFGPGTRLTVL.

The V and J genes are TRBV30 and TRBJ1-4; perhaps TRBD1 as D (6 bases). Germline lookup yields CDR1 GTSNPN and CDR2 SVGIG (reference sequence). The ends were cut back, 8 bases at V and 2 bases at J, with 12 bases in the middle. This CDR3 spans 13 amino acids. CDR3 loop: CAGKGGTNEKLFF. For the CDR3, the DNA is TGTGCCGGGAAGGGGGGGACTAATGAAAAACTGTTTTTT. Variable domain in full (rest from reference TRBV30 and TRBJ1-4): SQTIHQWPATLVQPVGSPLSLECTVEGTSNPNLYWYRQAAGRGLQLLFYSVGIGQISSEVPQNLSASRPQDRQFILSSKKLLLSDSGFYLCAGKGGTNEKLFFGSGTQLSVL.

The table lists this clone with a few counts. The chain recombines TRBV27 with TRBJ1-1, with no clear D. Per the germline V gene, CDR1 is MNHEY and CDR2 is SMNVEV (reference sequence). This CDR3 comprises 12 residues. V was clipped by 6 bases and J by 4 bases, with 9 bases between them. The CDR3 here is CASRGQSTEAFF. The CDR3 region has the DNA TGTGCCAGCAGGGGCCAATCCACTGAAGCTTTCTTT.

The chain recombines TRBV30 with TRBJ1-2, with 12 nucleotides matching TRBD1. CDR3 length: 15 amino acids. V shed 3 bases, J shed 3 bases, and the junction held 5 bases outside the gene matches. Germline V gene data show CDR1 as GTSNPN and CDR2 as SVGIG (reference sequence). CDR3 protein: CAWRGQGATDYGYTF. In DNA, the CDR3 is TGTGCCTGGAGGGGACAGGGGGCCACTGACTATGGCTACACCTTC.

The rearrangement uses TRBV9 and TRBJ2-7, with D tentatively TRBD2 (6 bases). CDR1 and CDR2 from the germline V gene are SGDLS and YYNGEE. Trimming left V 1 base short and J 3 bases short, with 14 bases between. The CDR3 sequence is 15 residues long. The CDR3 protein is CASSVSGGYSYEQYF. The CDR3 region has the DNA TGTGCCAGCAGCGTATCTGGGGGGTACAGCTACGAGCAGTACTTC.

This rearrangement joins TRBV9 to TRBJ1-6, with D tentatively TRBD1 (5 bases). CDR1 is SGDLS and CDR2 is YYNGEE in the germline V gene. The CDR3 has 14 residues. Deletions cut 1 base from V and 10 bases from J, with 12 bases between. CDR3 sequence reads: CASSVRRGNSPLHF. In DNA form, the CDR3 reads TGTGCCAGCAGCGTAAGGAGGGGTAACTCACCCCTCCACTTT.

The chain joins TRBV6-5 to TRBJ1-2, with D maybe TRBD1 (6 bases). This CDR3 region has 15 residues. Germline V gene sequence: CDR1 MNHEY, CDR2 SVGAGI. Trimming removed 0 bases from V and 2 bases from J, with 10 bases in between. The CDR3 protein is CASSYSTGKNYGYTF. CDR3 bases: TGTGCCAGCAGTTACTCGACAGGCAAGAACTATGGCTACACCTTC.

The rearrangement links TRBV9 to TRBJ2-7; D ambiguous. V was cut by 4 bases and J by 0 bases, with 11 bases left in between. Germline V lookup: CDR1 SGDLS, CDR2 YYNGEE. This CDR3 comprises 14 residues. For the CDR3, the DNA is TGTGCCAGCAGCCCCCAGGTCACCTCCTACGAGCAGTACTTC. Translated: CASSPQVTSYEQYF.